The rows below give T cell receptor beta chains drawn from one sample of a study of spatial heterogeneity in lung cancer. TCRdb ran MiXCR on the 5' RACE reads and lists one entry per CDR3 protein. The sample has approximately 90,000 distinct CDR3 sequences, roughly 8.7% seen once; the top ten hold less than 8.5%. The sequences come from PBMCs, collected at surgery. The receptor source for this set is a male donor with early-stage non-small cell lung cancer. Each CDR3 is given with its conserved first and last residue. The D gene is left open where the match is weak. Clone size is given for some rows only: seen once, a few or many times, or a class if the clone is expanded.

V: TRBV25-1; size: -; length: 16; J: TRBJ2-3; D: TRBD2; DNA: TGTGCCAGCAGTGATCGTCTAGCGGGAGCAATTGATACGCAGTATTTT; CDR3: CASSDRLAGAIDTQYF
V: TRBV12-3/TRBV12-4; size: few; length: 15; J: TRBJ2-7; D: TRBD1; DNA: TGTGCCAGCAGTTTTCCCCAGGGGGCCTCCTACGAGCAGTACTTC; CDR3: CASSFPQGASYEQYF
V: TRBV24-1; size: -; length: 13; J: TRBJ2-5; D: -; DNA: TGTGCCACCAGTGAACCTTCCCAAGAGACCCAGTACTTC; CDR3: CATSEPSQETQYF
V: TRBV5-1; size: many; length: 14; J: TRBJ2-7; D: TRBD1; DNA: TGCGCCAGCAGCTTGAACAGGGGGCCCTACGAGCAGTACTTC; CDR3: CASSLNRGPYEQYF
V: TRBV5-1; size: many; length: 13; J: TRBJ1-2; D: TRBD1; DNA: TGCGCCAGCAGCTGGGACAGCGAATATGGCTACACCTTC; CDR3: CASSWDSEYGYTF
V: TRBV9; size: many; length: 14; J: TRBJ2-5; D: -; DNA: TGTGCCAGCAGCGTAGGGGGGTACCAAGAGACCCAGTACTTC; CDR3: CASSVGGYQETQYF
V: TRBV6-6; size: -; length: 14; J: TRBJ2-5; D: TRBD2; DNA: TGTGCCAGCAGTTACGCGGGAGGGTTAGAGACCCAGTACTTC; CDR3: CASSYAGGLETQYF
V: TRBV19; size: many; length: 15; J: TRBJ1-2; D: -; DNA: TGTGCCAGTAGTCTTGACAGGTTAGCTAACTATGGCTACACCTTC; CDR3: CASSLDRLANYGYTF
V: TRBV29-1; size: few; length: 15; J: TRBJ2-3; D: -; DNA: TGCAGCGTTGAAAATCGACAGTTGGGCACAGATACGCAGTATTTT; CDR3: CSVENRQLGTDTQYF
V: TRBV7-2; size: many; length: 13; J: TRBJ2-5; D: -; DNA: TGTGCCAGCAGCTTGGAGGTACAAGAGACCCAGTACTTC; CDR3: CASSLEVQETQYF
V: TRBV29-1; size: many; length: 13; J: TRBJ2-7; D: TRBD1; DNA: TGCAGCGCGACAGGGGTACCTGACTACGAGCAGTACTTC; CDR3: CSATGVPDYEQYF
V: TRBV29-1; size: few; length: 13; J: TRBJ1-6; D: -; DNA: TGCAGCGTTGGAGCGGACACCGATTCACCCCTCCACTTT; CDR3: CSVGADTDSPLHF
V: TRBV20-1; size: -; length: 15; J: TRBJ1-5; D: -; DNA: TGCAGTGCGCCCGGGACACGTAACCGGAATCAGCCCCAGCATTTT; CDR3: CSAPGTRNRNQPQHF
V: TRBV19; size: many; length: 16; J: TRBJ2-6; D: -; DNA: TGTGCCAGTAGTATAGTGTCTGGTTCTGGGGCCAACGTCCTGACTTTC; CDR3: CASSIVSGSGANVLTF
V: TRBV20-1; size: -; length: 12; J: TRBJ1-2; D: -; DNA: TGCAGTGCTGGAACAGGGTCCTATGGCTACACCTTC; CDR3: CSAGTGSYGYTF
V: TRBV10-3; size: many; length: 14; J: TRBJ1-1; D: TRBD1; DNA: TGTGCCACGGGGAGACAGGGGGTGAACACTGAAGCTTTCTTT; CDR3: CATGRQGVNTEAFF
V: TRBV7-3; size: -; length: 14; J: TRBJ2-7; D: -; DNA: TGTGCCAGCAGCTTAGGGACACACTCCTACGAGCAGTACTTC; CDR3: CASSLGTHSYEQYF
V: TRBV6-5; size: -; length: 15; J: TRBJ2-1; D: TRBD1; DNA: TGTGCCAGCAGTTTTCGACAGGGCGAGAACAATGAGCAGTTCTTC; CDR3: CASSFRQGENNEQFF
V: TRBV29-1; size: few; length: 10; J: TRBJ2-5; D: -; DNA: TGCAGCGTTGAGGTAGAGACCCAGTACTTC; CDR3: CSVEVETQYF
V: TRBV6-6; size: few; length: 14; J: TRBJ2-7; D: TRBD2; DNA: TGTGCCAGCAGTCCCGGGGGGGATTTCTACGAGCAGTACTTC; CDR3: CASSPGGDFYEQYF
V: TRBV7-6; size: -; length: 12; J: TRBJ2-2; D: -; DNA: TGTGCCAGCAGCTTTGTTACCGGGGGACTGTTTTTT; CDR3: CASSFVTGGLFF
V: TRBV6-1; size: many; length: 17; J: TRBJ2-3; D: TRBD2; DNA: TGTGCCAGCAGTGTGACTAGCGGGAGGAGGGTCACAGATACGCAGTATTTT; CDR3: CASSVTSGRRVTDTQYF
V: TRBV3-1; size: few; length: 11; J: TRBJ2-1; D: TRBD2; DNA: TGTGCCAGCAGCCAAGGAGGACTAGAGTTCTTC; CDR3: CASSQGGLEFF
V: TRBV10-2; size: -; length: 15; J: TRBJ2-2; D: -; DNA: TGCGCCAGCAGTGAGTCGATACAGAACACCGGGGAGCTGTTTTTT; CDR3: CASSESIQNTGELFF
V: TRBV6-1; size: few; length: 15; J: TRBJ2-1; D: TRBD2; DNA: TGTGCCAGCGGACCGGGGAGCGGGGGGACTGGGGAGCAGTTCTTC; CDR3: CASGPGSGGTGEQFF
V: TRBV12-3/TRBV12-4; size: -; length: 15; J: TRBJ2-2; D: TRBD2; DNA: TGTGCCAGCAGTGGGACTAGCGGAAAAACCGGGGAGCTGTTTTTT; CDR3: CASSGTSGKTGELFF
V: TRBV29-1; size: -; length: 13; J: TRBJ2-5; D: -; DNA: TGCAGCGTTGCTAGGCAGCCACAAGAGACCCAGTACTTC; CDR3: CSVARQPQETQYF
V: TRBV20-1; size: few; length: 12; J: TRBJ2-1; D: -; DNA: TGCAGTGCTAGCCCCATCTACAATGAGCAGTTCTTC; CDR3: CSASPIYNEQFF
V: TRBV10-3; size: -; length: 14; J: TRBJ2-1; D: TRBD2; DNA: TGTGCCATCAAGGGCCAGCGGGAGTCAAATGAGCAGTTCTTC; CDR3: CAIKGQRESNEQFF
V: TRBV7-9; size: once; length: 11; J: TRBJ2-1; D: -; DNA: TGTGCCAGCAGCTTGGAACTTGAGCAGTTCTTC; CDR3: CASSLELEQFF
V: TRBV25-1; size: many; length: 13; J: TRBJ2-3; D: -; DNA: TGTGCCAGCAGTTACGGCTCCACAGATACGCAGTATTTT; CDR3: CASSYGSTDTQYF
V: TRBV18; size: -; length: 16; J: TRBJ2-6; D: -; DNA: TGTGCCAGCTCACCTAGAGGGAGCCCTGGGGCCAACGTCCTGACTTTC; CDR3: CASSPRGSPGANVLTF
V: TRBV20-1; size: -; length: 11; J: TRBJ1-1; D: -; DNA: TGCAGTGCTAGAGGATCCACTGAAGCTTTCTTT; CDR3: CSARGSTEAFF
V: TRBV7-8; size: -; length: 14; J: TRBJ2-1; D: -; DNA: TGTGCCAGCAGCTTTACCGGGACGATTTATGAGCAGTTCTTC; CDR3: CASSFTGTIYEQFF
V: TRBV20-1; size: few; length: 14; J: TRBJ1-1; D: TRBD1; DNA: TGCAGTGCTAGAGTGTCGACAGGGGGACCTGAAGCTTTCTTT; CDR3: CSARVSTGGPEAFF
V: TRBV7-6; size: -; length: 16; J: TRBJ1-5; D: -; DNA: TGTGCCAGCAGCTTAGGCCAGCGTTATAGCAATCAGCCCCAGCATTTT; CDR3: CASSLGQRYSNQPQHF
V: TRBV18; size: few; length: 18; J: TRBJ1-3; D: -; DNA: TGTGCCAGCTCACCGCTTCAACCCGGGGGGAGCTCTGGAAACACCATATATTTT; CDR3: CASSPLQPGGSSGNTIYF
V: TRBV7-2; size: many; length: 15; J: TRBJ1-5; D: -; DNA: TGTGCCAGCAGCTTAGGGGGGGTGATTAATCAGCCCCAGCATTTT; CDR3: CASSLGGVINQPQHF
V: TRBV6-5; size: few; length: 13; J: TRBJ2-3; D: -; DNA: TGTGCCAGCAGTTACACCTGGGAGGATACGCAGTATTTT; CDR3: CASSYTWEDTQYF
V: TRBV10-3; size: -; length: 17; J: TRBJ2-3; D: TRBD2; DNA: TGTGCCATCAGCCAGCAGACTAGCGGTTCAGGGGCAGATACGCAGTATTTT; CDR3: CAISQQTSGSGADTQYF
V: TRBV6-5; size: -; length: 14; J: TRBJ2-3; D: -; DNA: TGTGCCAGCAGTTTGGACAGTTTCACAGATACGCAGTATTTT; CDR3: CASSLDSFTDTQYF
V: TRBV7-2; size: -; length: 13; J: TRBJ2-7; D: -; DNA: TGTGCCAGCAGCTTACTAGAGGGGGGCGAGCAGTACTTC; CDR3: CASSLLEGGEQYF
V: TRBV5-1; size: -; length: 13; J: TRBJ1-1; D: -; DNA: TGCGCCAGCAGCTGGACAGCCAACACTGAAGCTTTCTTT; CDR3: CASSWTANTEAFF
V: TRBV15; size: -; length: 16; J: TRBJ2-5; D: -; DNA: TGTGCCACCAGCAGACGGTCCGGACTACCCCAAGAGACCCAGTACTTC; CDR3: CATSRRSGLPQETQYF
V: TRBV4-3; size: many; length: 16; J: TRBJ2-7; D: -; DNA: TGCGCCAGCAGCCAAGGAGCAGGGGCCCCCTCCTACGAGCAGTACTTC; CDR3: CASSQGAGAPSYEQYF
V: TRBV6-6; size: -; length: 15; J: TRBJ1-5; D: TRBD1; DNA: TGTGCCAGCAGACTTACAGGGGGGTCAAAACAGCCCCAGCATTTT; CDR3: CASRLTGGSKQPQHF
V: TRBV7-9; size: few; length: 14; J: TRBJ1-6; D: -; DNA: TGTGCCAGCAGGATGGGACAATGGGGTTCACCCCTCCACTTT; CDR3: CASRMGQWGSPLHF
V: TRBV9; size: -; length: 16; J: TRBJ2-3; D: -; DNA: TGTGCCAGCAGCGTAGAGATAGCCAGGAGCACAGATACGCAGTATTTT; CDR3: CASSVEIARSTDTQYF
V: TRBV15; size: -; length: 14; J: TRBJ2-2; D: -; DNA: TGTGCCACCAGCAGAGTAGTTAACACCGGGGAGCTGTTTTTT; CDR3: CATSRVVNTGELFF
V: TRBV5-4; size: -; length: 13; J: TRBJ2-1; D: -; DNA: TGTGCCAGCAGCTTGCGCAGGGATCATGAGCAGTTCTTC; CDR3: CASSLRRDHEQFF
V: TRBV5-1; size: many; length: 13; J: TRBJ1-1; D: -; DNA: TGCGCCAGCAGCTCTCCAGAGAACACTGAAGCTTTCTTT; CDR3: CASSSPENTEAFF
V: TRBV6-2/TRBV6-3; size: -; length: 14; J: TRBJ1-4; D: -; DNA: TGTGCCAGCAGAACAGGGCTTTTCGGTGAAAAACTGTTTTTT; CDR3: CASRTGLFGEKLFF
V: TRBV13; size: many; length: 15; J: TRBJ2-5; D: -; DNA: TGTGCCAGCAGCTCGTTCGACAGTAGGGGAGAGACCCAGTACTTC; CDR3: CASSSFDSRGETQYF
V: TRBV9; size: few; length: 14; J: TRBJ1-6; D: -; DNA: TGTGCCAGCAGCCCTGGACAGAGAAATTCACCCCTCCACTTT; CDR3: CASSPGQRNSPLHF
V: TRBV9; size: many; length: 15; J: TRBJ2-7; D: -; DNA: TGTGCCAGCAGCGTAGACCCGAATCCTCGATACGAGCAGTACTTC; CDR3: CASSVDPNPRYEQYF